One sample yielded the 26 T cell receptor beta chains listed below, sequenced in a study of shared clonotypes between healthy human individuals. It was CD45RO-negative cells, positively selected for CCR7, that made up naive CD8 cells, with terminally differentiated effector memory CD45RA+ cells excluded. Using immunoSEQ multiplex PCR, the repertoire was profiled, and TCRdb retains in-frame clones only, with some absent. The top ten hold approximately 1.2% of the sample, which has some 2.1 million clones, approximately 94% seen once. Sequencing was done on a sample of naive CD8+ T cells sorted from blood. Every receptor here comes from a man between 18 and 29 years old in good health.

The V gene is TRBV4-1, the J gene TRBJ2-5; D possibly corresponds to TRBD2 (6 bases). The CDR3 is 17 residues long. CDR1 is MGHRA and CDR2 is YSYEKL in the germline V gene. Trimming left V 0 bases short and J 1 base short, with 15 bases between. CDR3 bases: TGCGCCAGCAGCCAAGACTCGCTAGCGAGTTTCCAAGAGACCCAGTACTTC. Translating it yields CASSQDSLASFQETQYF.

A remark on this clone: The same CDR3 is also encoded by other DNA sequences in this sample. The CDR3 is CASSQGTGRYEQYF. DNA for the CDR3: TGCGCCAGCAGCCAGGGGACAGGGCGCTACGAGCAGTACTTC. The chain is built from TRBV4-1 and TRBJ2-7, with 9 bases aligning to TRBD1. Germline trimming cut 3 bases from V and 3 bases from J; bases unmatched to any gene: 3. The CDR3 runs to 14 residues. Germline loops: CDR1 MGHRA, CDR2 YSYEKL.

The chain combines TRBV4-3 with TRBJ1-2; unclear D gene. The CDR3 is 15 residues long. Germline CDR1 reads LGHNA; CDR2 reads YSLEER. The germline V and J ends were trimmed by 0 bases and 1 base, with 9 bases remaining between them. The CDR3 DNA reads TGCGCCAGCAGCCAAGATGCTGAGGGTAACTATGGCTACACCTTC. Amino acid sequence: CASSQDAEGNYGYTF.

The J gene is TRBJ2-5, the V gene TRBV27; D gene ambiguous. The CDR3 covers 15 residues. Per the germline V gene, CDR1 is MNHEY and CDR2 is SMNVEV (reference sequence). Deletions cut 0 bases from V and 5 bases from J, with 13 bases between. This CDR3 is CASSLSPLTGETQYF. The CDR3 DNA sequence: TGTGCCAGCAGTTTATCCCCATTAACCGGGGAGACCCAGTACTTC.

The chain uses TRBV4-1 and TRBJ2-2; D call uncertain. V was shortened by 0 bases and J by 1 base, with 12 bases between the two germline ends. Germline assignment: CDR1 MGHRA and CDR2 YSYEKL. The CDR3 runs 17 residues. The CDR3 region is CASSQDPGPGNTGELFF. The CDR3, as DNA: TGCGCCAGCAGCCAAGACCCGGGCCCCGGGAACACCGGGGAGCTGTTTTTT.

The CDR3 sequence: CASIIKIDEQYF. The CDR3 coding sequence is TGTGCCAGCATTATAAAGATCGACGAGCAGTACTTC. This chain uses TRBV2 with TRBJ2-7, with D uncertain. Trimming took off 7 bases at V and 5 bases at J, with 12 bases between the two ends. CDR1 and CDR2 from the germline V gene are SNHLY and FYNNEI. The CDR3 is made up of 12 amino acids. Drawing the rest from reference TRBV2 and TRBJ2-7, the complete variable domain is EPEVTQTPSHQVTQMGQEVILRCVPISNHLYFYWYRQILGQKVEFLVSFYNNEISEKSEIFDDQFSVERPDGSNFTLKIRSTKLEDSAMYFCASIIKIDEQYFGPGTRLTVT.

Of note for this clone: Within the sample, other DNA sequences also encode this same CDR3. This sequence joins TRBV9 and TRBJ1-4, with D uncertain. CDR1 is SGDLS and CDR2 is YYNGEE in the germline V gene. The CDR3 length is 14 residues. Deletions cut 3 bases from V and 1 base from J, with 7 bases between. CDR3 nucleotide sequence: TGTGCCAGCAGCGGCGGCGGAACTAATGAAAAACTGTTTTTT. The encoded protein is CASSGGGTNEKLFF. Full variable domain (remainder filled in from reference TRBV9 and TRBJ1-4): DSGVTQTPKHLITATGQRVTLRCSPRSGDLSVYWYQQSLDQGLQFLIQYYNGEERAKGNILERFSAQQFPDLHSELNLSSLELGDSALYFCASSGGGTNEKLFFGSGTQLSVL.

The CDR3 nucleotides are TGTGCCAGCTTCCTAGCGGGTGAGCAGTTCTTC. Encoded protein: CASFLAGEQFF. This sequence joins TRBV27 and TRBJ2-1, with 8 bases matching TRBD2. With 8 bases clipped from V and 9 bases from J, the junction kept 3 bases outside the gene matches. The CDR3 runs to 11 residues. Germline V gene data show CDR1 as MNHEY and CDR2 as SMNVEV (reference sequence).

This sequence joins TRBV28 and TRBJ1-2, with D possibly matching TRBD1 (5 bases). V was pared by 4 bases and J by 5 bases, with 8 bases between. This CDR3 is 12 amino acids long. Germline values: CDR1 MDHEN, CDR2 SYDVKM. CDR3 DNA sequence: TGTGCCAGCAGTTCCGGGGGTTATGGCTACACCTTC. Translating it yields CASSSGGYGYTF.

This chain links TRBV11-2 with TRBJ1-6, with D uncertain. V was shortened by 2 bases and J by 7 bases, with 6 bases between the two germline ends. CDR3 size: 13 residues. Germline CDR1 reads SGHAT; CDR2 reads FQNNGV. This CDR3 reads CASSLRENSPLHF. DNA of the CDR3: TGTGCCAGCAGCTTACGGGAAAATTCACCCCTCCACTTT.

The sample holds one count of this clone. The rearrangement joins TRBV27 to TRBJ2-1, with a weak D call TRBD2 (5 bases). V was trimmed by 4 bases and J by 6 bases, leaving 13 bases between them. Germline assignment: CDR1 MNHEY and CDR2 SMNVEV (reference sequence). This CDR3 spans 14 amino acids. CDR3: CASSSVGVGNEQFF. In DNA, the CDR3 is TGTGCCAGCAGTTCCGTGGGAGTGGGCAATGAGCAGTTCTTC.

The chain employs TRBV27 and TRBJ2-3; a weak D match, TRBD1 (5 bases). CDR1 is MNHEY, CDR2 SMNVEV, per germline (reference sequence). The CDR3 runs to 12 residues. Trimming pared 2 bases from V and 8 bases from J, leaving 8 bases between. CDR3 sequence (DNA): TGTGCCAGCAGTTTAAGGGGCGGTACGCAGTATTTT. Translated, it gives CASSLRGGTQYF.

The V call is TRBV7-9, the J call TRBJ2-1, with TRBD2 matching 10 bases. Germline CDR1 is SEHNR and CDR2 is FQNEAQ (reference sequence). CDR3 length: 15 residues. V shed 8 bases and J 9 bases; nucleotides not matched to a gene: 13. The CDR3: CASGRTAGTSAEQFF. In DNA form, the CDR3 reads TGTGCCAGCGGACGGACAGCCGGGACTAGCGCTGAGCAGTTCTTC.

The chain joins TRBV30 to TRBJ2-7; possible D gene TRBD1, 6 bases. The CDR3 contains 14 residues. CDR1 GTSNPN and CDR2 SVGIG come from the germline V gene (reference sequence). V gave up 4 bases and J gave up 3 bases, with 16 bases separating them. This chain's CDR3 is CAWTSVTGHYEQYF. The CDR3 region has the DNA TGTGCCTGGACGTCCGTGACAGGTCACTACGAGCAGTACTTC.

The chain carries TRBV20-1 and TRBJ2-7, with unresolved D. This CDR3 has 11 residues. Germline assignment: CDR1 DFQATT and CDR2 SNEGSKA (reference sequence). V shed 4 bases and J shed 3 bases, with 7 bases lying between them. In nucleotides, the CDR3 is TGCAGTGCTAAAGACCGCTACGAGCAGTACTTC. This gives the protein CSAKDRYEQYF.

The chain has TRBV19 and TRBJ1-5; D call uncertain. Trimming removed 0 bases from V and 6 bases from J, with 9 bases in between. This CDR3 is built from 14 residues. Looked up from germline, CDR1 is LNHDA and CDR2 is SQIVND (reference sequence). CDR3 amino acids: CASSIDGESQPQHF. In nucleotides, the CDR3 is TGTGCCAGTAGTATAGACGGGGAAAGTCAGCCCCAGCATTTT. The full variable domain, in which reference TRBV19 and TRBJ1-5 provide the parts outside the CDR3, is DGGITQSPKYLFRKEGQNVTLSCEQNLNHDAMYWYRQDPGQGLRLIYYSQIVNDFQKGDIAEGYSVSREKKESFPLTVTSAQKNPTAFYLCASSIDGESQPQHFGDGTRLSIL.

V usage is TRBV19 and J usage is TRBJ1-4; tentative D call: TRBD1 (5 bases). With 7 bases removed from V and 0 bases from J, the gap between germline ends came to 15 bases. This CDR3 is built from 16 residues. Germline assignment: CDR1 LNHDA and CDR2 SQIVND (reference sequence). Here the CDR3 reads CASTETGTATNEKLFF. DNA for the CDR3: TGTGCCAGTACCGAAACCGGGACGGCAACTAATGAAAAACTGTTTTTT.

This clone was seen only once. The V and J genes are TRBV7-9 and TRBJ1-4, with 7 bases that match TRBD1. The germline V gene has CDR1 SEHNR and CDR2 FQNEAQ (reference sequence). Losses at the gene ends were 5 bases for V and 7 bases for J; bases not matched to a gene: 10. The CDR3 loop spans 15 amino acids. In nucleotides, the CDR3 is TGTGCCAGCAGCGCTACAGGGGCTGGGCGTGAAAAACTGTTTTTT. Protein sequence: CASSATGAGREKLFF.

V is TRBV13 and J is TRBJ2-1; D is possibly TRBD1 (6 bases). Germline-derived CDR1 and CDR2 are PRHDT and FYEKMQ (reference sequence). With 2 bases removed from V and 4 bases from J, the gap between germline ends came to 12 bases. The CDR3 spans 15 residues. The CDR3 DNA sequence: TGTGCCAGCAGCTTAATAGGACAGATGTACAATGAGCAGTTCTTC. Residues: CASSLIGQMYNEQFF.

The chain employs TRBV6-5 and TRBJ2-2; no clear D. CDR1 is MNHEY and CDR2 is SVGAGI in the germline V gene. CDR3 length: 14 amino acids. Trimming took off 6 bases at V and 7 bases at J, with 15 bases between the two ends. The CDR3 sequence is CASSRSPLDGELFF. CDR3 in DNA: TGTGCCAGCAGCCGATCCCCCCTGGACGGGGAGCTGTTTTTT.

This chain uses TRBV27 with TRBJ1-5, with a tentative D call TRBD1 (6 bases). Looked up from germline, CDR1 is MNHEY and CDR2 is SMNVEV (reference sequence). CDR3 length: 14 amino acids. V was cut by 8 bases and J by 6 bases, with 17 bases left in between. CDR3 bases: TGTGCCAGCTCAGACGGGGGGCCGATTCAGCCCCAGCATTTT. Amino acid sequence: CASSDGGPIQPQHF.

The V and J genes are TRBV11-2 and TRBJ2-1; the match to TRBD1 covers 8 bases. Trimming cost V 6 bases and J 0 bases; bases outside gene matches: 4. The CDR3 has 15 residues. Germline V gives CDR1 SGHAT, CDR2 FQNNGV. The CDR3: CASRDRVGSYNEQFF. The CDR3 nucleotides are TGTGCCAGCAGGGACAGGGTCGGCTCCTACAATGAGCAGTTCTTC.

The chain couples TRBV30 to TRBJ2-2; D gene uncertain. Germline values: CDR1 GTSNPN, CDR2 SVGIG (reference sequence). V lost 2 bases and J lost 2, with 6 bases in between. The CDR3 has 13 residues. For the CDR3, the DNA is TGTGCCTGGAGTATGTTCAACACCGGGGAGCTGTTTTTT. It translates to CAWSMFNTGELFF. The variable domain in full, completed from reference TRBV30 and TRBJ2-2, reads SQTIHQWPATLVQPVGSPLSLECTVEGTSNPNLYWYRQAAGRGLQLLFYSVGIGQISSEVPQNLSASRPQDRQFILSSKKLLLSDSGFYLCAWSMFNTGELFFGEGSRLTVL.

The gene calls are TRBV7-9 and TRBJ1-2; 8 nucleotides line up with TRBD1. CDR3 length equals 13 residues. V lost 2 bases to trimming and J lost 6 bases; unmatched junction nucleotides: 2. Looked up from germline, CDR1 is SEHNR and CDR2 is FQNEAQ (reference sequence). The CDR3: CASSLWTGNGYTF. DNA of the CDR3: TGTGCCAGCAGCTTATGGACAGGGAATGGCTACACCTTC.

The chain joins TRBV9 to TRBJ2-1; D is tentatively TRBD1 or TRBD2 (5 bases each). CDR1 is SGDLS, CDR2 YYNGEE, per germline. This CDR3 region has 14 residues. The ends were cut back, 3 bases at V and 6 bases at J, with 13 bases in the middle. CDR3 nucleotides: TGTGCCAGCAGCGGCCCCTGGGGGAGCAATGAGCAGTTCTTC. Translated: CASSGPWGSNEQFF.

For the CDR3, the DNA is TGTGCCAGCACCGCAGGGGTCGGAGGGAGGAACACTGAAGCTTTCTTT. Translation: CASTAGVGGRNTEAFF. The V gene is TRBV27, the J gene TRBJ1-1, with D possibly TRBD1 on 6 matching bases. The ends were cut back, 7 bases at V and 1 base at J, with 19 bases in the middle. The CDR3 covers 16 residues. Germline loops: CDR1 MNHEY, CDR2 SMNVEV (reference sequence).